One sample yielded the 23 T cell receptor beta chains listed below, sequenced in a study of monozygotic twins with inflammatory bowel disease. Reprocessing the 5' RACE reads, TCRdb reports a single entry for every CDR3 protein and omits DNA. The sample includes some 150,000 distinct CDR3 sequences. Material: blood. The receptors were sampled from a human donor with ulcerative colitis or Crohn's disease, or a healthy co-twin of an affected twin (not recorded which).

The rearrangement joins TRBV12-3 or TRBV12-4 to TRBJ2-3; checking the TCRdb D call of TRBD2 is not possible without DNA. This CDR3 is 16 amino acids long. CDR3 amino acids: CASSLGGGSGTDTQYF.

The chain is built from TRBV7-6 and TRBJ2-3. Germline V lookup: CDR1 SGHVS, CDR2 FNYEAQ. The CDR3 length is 14 residues. The CDR3 protein is CASSSRLGTDTQYF.

The chain is built from TRBV11-3 and TRBJ2-1. Germline loops: CDR1 SGHNT, CDR2 YENEEA. This CDR3 has 12 amino acids. CDR3 in amino acids: CASSSLVNEQFF.

The J gene is TRBJ2-5, the V gene TRBV12-3 or TRBV12-4; TCRdb calls TRBD2, which cannot be checked without DNA. The CDR3 sequence is 17 residues long. The CDR3 sequence is CASSSSVGLAGGETQYF.

The chain recombines TRBV7-2 with TRBJ2-2. CDR1 is SGHTA, CDR2 FQGNSA, per germline. This CDR3 spans 13 amino acids. The CDR3 reads CASSLATAGELFF.

CDR3 amino acids: CASSLIAGVVTQYF. V gene TRBV5-5 combines with J gene TRBJ2-5; as DNA is missing, the TRBD1 call by TCRdb cannot be tested. The CDR3 is 14 residues long. The germline CDR1 and CDR2 sequences are SGHKS and YYEKEE (reference sequence).

This chain joins TRBV19 and TRBJ1-2. The CDR3 has 13 amino acids. Germline V gene sequence: CDR1 LNHDA, CDR2 SQIVND (reference sequence). CDR3 sequence reads: CASSIGPLGGYTF.

The rearrangement joins TRBV7-6 to TRBJ1-4. This CDR3 comprises 19 residues. Germline V gene sequence: CDR1 SGHVS, CDR2 FNYEAQ. CDR3 in amino acids: CASSLRAGNPNRVMGELFF.

The chain recombines TRBV19 with TRBJ2-2; TCRdb's assignment of TRBD1 cannot be checked, as there is no DNA. CDR1 LNHDA and CDR2 SQIVND come from the germline V gene (reference sequence). The CDR3 spans 15 residues. CDR3: CASSIQGANTGELFF.

V and J are TRBV20-1 and TRBJ1-5; lacking DNA, the TRBD1 call made by TCRdb goes unchecked. The CDR3 loop spans 16 amino acids. From germline, CDR1 is DFQATT and CDR2 SNEGSKA (reference sequence). CDR3 region: CSAREGQGKSNQPQHF.

This sequence joins TRBV20-1 and TRBJ2-1; TCRdb reports TRBD2, a call that lacks DNA to check it against. Germline CDR1 is DFQATT and CDR2 is SNEGSKA (reference sequence). The CDR3 totals 13 residues. CDR3 amino acids: CSAETSDYNEQFF.

CDR3 residues: CASSYTPGQLETQYF. The chain combines TRBV6-5 with TRBJ2-5; TCRdb reports TRBD1, a call that lacks DNA to check it against. This CDR3 is 15 amino acids long. Germline V gene lookup returns CDR1 MNHEY and CDR2 SVGAGI.

This chain joins TRBV6-1 and TRBJ1-2; TCRdb's D call, TRBD1, is unchecked because there is no DNA. There are 14 residues in the CDR3. Per the germline V gene, CDR1 is MNHNS and CDR2 is SASEGT. CDR3 protein: CASSPGQANYGYTF.

The CDR3 reads CSVEAGEKLFF. V gene TRBV29-1 combines with J gene TRBJ1-4; TCRdb proposes TRBD1, but this gene call is untestable without DNA. CDR1 SQVTM and CDR2 ANQGSEA come from the germline V gene. This CDR3 has 11 residues.

The rearrangement links TRBV4-3 to TRBJ2-7; the TCRdb D gene call, TRBD1, has no DNA to confirm it. Germline V lookup: CDR1 LGHNA, CDR2 YSLEER. The CDR3 runs 14 residues. The CDR3 is CASSQVKGAYEQYF.

The chain employs TRBV12-3 or TRBV12-4 and TRBJ1-1. The CDR3 loop spans 14 amino acids. The CDR3 reads CASSFRAMNTEAFF.

The rearrangement links TRBV13 to TRBJ2-5. The V gene's germline CDR1 is PRHDT and CDR2 FYEKMQ (reference sequence). The CDR3 is 15 residues long. The chain's CDR3 is CASSYFKVLQETQYF.

V usage is TRBV7-3 and J usage is TRBJ2-5; TCRdb outputs TRBD1, but without DNA this stays unchecked. The CDR3 runs 13 residues. The germline CDR1 and CDR2 sequences are SGHTA and FQGTGA. This CDR3 is CASSLAARETQYF.

The V gene is TRBV20-1, the J gene TRBJ2-4; no DNA is available, so the TRBD1 call from TCRdb remains unchecked. The germline CDR1 and CDR2 sequences are DFQATT and SNEGSKA (reference sequence). The CDR3 has 15 amino acids. CDR3 amino acids: CSANNRDRGPDIQYF.

V and J are TRBV6-5 and TRBJ1-4. Germline V gives CDR1 MNHEY, CDR2 SVGAGI. The CDR3 totals 13 residues. This chain's CDR3 is CASSYGVNEKLFF.

CDR3 in amino acids: CAWSVTKRSAEAFF. The chain recombines TRBV30 with TRBJ1-1. CDR1 is GTSNPN and CDR2 is SVGIG in the germline V gene (reference sequence). The CDR3 contains 14 residues.

CDR3 protein: CASSLSLTKFMETQYF. The rearrangement joins TRBV11-2 to TRBJ2-5. The CDR3 has 16 amino acids. The germline V gene encodes CDR1 SGHAT and CDR2 FQNNGV.

J is TRBJ2-1 and V is TRBV18; lacking DNA, the TRBD1 call made by TCRdb goes unchecked. The germline gives CDR1 KGHSH, CDR2 LQKENI. The CDR3 contains 16 residues. The CDR3 sequence is CASSELGQGFYNEQFF. The full variable domain, in which reference TRBV18 and TRBJ2-1 provide the parts outside the CDR3, is NAGVMQNPRHLVRRRGQEARLRCSPMKGHSHVYWYRQLPEEGLKFMVYLQKENIIDESGMPKERFSAEFPKEGPSILRIQQVVRGDSAAYFCASSELGQGFYNEQFFGPGTRLTVL.